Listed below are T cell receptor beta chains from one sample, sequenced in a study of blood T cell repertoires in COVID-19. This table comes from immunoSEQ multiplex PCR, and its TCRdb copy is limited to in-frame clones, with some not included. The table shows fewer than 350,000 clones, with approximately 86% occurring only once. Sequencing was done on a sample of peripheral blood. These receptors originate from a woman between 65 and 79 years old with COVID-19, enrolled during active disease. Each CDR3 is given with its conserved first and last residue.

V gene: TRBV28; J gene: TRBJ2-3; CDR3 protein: CASSSPTGQADTQYF
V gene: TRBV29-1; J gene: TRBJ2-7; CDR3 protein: CSVEEFIGGEQYF
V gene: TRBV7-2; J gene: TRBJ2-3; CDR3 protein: CASSLVLIGGDTQYF
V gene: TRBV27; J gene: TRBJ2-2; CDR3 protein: CASSFGTRYTGELFF
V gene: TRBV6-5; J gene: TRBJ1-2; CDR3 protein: CASTKPGAGGYTF
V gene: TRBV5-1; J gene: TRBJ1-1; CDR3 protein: CASSFYPGGWTEAFF
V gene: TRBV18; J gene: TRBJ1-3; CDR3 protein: CASSPDSSGNTIYF
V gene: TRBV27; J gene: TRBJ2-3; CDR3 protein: CASSLIPGTDTPPSTDTQYF
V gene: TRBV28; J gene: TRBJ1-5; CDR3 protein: CASKPEGRSNQPQHF
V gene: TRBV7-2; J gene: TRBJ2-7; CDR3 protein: CASSTDRFYEQYF
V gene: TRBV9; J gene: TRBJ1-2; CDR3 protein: CASSEGTLPQRYGYTF
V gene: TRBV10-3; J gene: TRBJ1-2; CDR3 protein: CAISAPSAGDYGYTF
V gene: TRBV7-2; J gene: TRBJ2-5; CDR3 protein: CASSFLGGIGETQYF
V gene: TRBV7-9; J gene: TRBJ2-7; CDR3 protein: CASSFPGEQYF
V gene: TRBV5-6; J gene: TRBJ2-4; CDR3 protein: CASSFNTGGPQNIQYF
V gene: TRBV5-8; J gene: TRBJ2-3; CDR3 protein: CASSPRGLTDTQYF
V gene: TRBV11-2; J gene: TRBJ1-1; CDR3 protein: CASSFLANTEAFF
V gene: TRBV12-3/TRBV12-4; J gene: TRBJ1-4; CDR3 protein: CASSFWGGKLFF
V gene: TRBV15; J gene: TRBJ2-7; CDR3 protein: CATSRDSYYEQYF
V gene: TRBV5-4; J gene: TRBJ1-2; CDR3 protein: CASSLENRGTYGYTF
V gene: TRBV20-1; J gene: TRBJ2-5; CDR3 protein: CSASADETQYF
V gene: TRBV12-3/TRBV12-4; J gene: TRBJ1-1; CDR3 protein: CASSFGARTFF
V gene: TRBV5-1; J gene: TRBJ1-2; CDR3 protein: CASSLLGQNYGYTF
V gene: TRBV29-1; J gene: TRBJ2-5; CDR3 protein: CSVDSLSRETQYF
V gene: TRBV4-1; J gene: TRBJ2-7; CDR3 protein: CASSHSGQAQSSEQYF
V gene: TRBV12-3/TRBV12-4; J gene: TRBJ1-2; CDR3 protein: CASTPRGPYGYTF
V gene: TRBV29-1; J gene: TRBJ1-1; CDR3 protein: CSVELLASNTEAFF
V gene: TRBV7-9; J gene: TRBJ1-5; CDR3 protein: CASSLDSSNQPQHF
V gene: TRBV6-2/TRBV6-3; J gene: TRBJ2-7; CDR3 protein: CASSLEASGYEQYF
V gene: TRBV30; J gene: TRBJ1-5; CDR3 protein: CAWSVPGNSNQPQHF
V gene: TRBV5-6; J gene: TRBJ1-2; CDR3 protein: CASSEMTVFADYGYTF